This T cell receptor (beta chain) appears in the sequencing data of a study of T cell clones after liver transplantation. Study in general: Samples came pre-transplant, pre-randomization before withdrawal, and post-randomization after withdrawal ended.

Data came from immunoSEQ multiplex PCR; TCRdb stores just in-frame clones and leaves some out. Altogether tens of thousands of clones are present, approximately 87% being singletons, with the ten largest covering roughly 2.8%. This clone came up once. The V gene lost 2 bases and the J gene lost 4 bases, with 5 bases spanning the gap. The CDR3 is made up of 12 amino acids. Germline-derived CDR1 and CDR2 are SGHTA and FQGNSA. The source of this sequence is a human patient who received a liver transplant. Some of the T cells might come from the graft donor. Material: CD4+ T cells from blood, obtained at the 22-month timepoint. The chain combines TRBV7-2 with TRBJ1-2; D not certain. The CDR3 loop is CASSLRTYGYTF. The DNA of the CDR3 is TGTGCCAGCAGCTTACGTACCTATGGCTACACCTTC.